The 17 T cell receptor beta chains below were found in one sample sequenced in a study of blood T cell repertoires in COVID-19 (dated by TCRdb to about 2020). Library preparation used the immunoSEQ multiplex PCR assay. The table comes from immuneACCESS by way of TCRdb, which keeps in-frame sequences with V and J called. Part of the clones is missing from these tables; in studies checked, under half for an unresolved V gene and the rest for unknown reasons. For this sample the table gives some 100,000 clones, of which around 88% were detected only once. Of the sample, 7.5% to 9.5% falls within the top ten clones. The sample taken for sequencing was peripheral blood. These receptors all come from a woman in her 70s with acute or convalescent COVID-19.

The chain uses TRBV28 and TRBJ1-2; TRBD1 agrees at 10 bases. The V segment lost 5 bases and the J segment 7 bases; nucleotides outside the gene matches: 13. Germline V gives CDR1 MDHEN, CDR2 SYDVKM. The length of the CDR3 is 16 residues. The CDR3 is CASSRGQGFILLGYTF. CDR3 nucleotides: TGTGCCAGCAGTAGGGGACAGGGGTTTATCCTTCTTGGCTACACCTTC.

CDR3: CASSLQGANEQFF. For the CDR3, the DNA is TGTGCCAGCAGTTTACAGGGTGCGAATGAGCAGTTCTTC. The chain carries TRBV27 and TRBJ2-1; D possibly corresponds to TRBD1 (5 bases). This CDR3 contains 13 residues. Trimming removed 2 bases from V and 7 bases from J, with 9 bases in between. Germline CDR1 reads MNHEY; CDR2 reads SMNVEV (reference sequence).

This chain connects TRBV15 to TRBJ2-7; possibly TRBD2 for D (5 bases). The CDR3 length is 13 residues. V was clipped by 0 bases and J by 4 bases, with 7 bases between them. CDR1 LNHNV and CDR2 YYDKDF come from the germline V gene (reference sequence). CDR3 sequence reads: CATSRDRGYEQYF. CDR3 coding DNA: TGTGCCACCAGCAGAGATCGGGGTTACGAGCAGTACTTC. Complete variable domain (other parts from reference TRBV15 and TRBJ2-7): DAMVIQNPRYQVTQFGKPVTLSCSQTLNHNVMYWYQQKSSQAPKLLFHYYDKDFNNEADTPDNFQSRRPNTSFCFLDIRSPGLGDTAMYLCATSRDRGYEQYFGPGTRLTVT.

For the CDR3, the DNA is TGCAGCGCACGGACAGGGGACTACGAGCAGTACTTC. Translation: CSARTGDYEQYF. The chain is built from TRBV29-1 and TRBJ2-7; TRBD1 matches at 9 bases. Germline CDR1 SQVTM, CDR2 ANQGSEA. J gave up 3 bases and V 7 bases, and 4 bases lay outside the gene matches. The CDR3 is made up of 12 amino acids.

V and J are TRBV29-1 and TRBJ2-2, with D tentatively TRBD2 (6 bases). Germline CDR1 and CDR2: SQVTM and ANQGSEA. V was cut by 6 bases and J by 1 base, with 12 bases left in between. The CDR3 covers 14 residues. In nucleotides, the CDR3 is TGCAGCGTCCAACCGGGAGTGAACACCGGGGAGCTGTTTTTT. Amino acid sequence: CSVQPGVNTGELFF.

Here the CDR3 DNA reads TGCGCCAGCAGCCAAGTGTTATCAGGGGACACTGAAGCTTTCTTT. It codes for CASSQVLSGDTEAFF. The chain couples TRBV4-1 to TRBJ1-1; a possible D gene is TRBD1 (6 bases). The CDR3 has 15 residues. Per the germline V gene, CDR1 is MGHRA and CDR2 is YSYEKL. V shed 1 base and J shed 3 bases, with 12 bases lying between them.

The CDR3 reads CASSLSGTGASTF. DNA of the CDR3: TGTGCCAGCAGTTTATCCGGGACAGGAGCGTCCACCTTC. The chain links TRBV6-5 to TRBJ1-2, with 8 bases aligning to TRBD1. The length of the CDR3 is 13 residues. Unmatched junction bases numbered 11, after V lost 4 bases and J lost 13 bases. CDR1 is MNHEY and CDR2 is SVGAGI in the germline V gene.

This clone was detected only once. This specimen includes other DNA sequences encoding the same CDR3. The CDR3 region is CSASRLAGVETQYF. For the CDR3, the DNA is TGCAGTGCCAGTCGTTTAGCGGGAGTAGAGACCCAGTACTTC. The genes are TRBV20-1 and TRBJ2-5, with TRBD2 matching 9 bases. The V segment lost 6 bases and the J segment 4 bases; nucleotides outside the gene matches: 9. The CDR3 loop spans 14 amino acids. The germline V gene encodes CDR1 DFQATT and CDR2 SNEGSKA (reference sequence).

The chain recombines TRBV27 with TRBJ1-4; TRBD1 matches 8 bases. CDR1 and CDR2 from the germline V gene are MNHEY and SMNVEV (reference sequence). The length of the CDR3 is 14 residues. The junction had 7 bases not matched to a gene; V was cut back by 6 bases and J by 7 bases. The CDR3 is CASSRQGLSEKLFF. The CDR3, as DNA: TGTGCCAGCAGCCGACAGGGGTTGAGTGAAAAACTGTTTTTT.

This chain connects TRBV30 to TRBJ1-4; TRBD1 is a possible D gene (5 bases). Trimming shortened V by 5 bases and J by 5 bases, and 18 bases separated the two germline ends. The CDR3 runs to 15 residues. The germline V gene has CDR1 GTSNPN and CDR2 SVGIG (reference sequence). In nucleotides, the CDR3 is TGTGCCTGGGGCCTGGGAAGGACAAGAAATGAAAAACTGTTTTTT. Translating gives CAWGLGRTRNEKLFF.

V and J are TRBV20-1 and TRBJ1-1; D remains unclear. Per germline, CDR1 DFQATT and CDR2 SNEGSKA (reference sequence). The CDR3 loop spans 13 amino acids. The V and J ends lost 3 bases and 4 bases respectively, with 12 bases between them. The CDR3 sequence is CSASSIGSTEAFF. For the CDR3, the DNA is TGCAGTGCTAGTTCGATCGGTTCCACTGAAGCTTTCTTT.

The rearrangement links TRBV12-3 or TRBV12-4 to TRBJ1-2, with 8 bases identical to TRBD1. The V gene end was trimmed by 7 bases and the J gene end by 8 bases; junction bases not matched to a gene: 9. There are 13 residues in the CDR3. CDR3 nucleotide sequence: TGTGCCAGCACGTCCGACAGGGGTTACGGCTACACCTTC. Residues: CASTSDRGYGYTF.

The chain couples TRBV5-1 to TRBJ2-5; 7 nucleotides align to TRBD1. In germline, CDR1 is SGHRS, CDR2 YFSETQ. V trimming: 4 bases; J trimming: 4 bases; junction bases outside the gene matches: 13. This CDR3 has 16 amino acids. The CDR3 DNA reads TGCGCCAGCAGCCGGATTGGGTGGCAGGGGGTAGAGACCCAGTACTTC. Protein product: CASSRIGWQGVETQYF.

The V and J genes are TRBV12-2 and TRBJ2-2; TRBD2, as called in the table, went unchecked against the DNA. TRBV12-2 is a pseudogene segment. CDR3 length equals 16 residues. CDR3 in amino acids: CASRLRLAGITGELFF. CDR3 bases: TGTGCAAGTCGCTTGCGACTAGCGGGAATCACCGGGGAGCTGTTTTTT.

CDR3 loop: CASSSLPGGSGETQYF. The CDR3 DNA reads as TGTGCCAGCAGCTCCCTGCCGGGAGGGTCGGGAGAGACCCAGTACTTC. This chain links TRBV7-8 with TRBJ2-5, with 8 nucleotides matching TRBD2. Unmatched junction bases numbered 11, after V lost 4 bases and J lost 4 bases. Germline V gene lookup returns CDR1 SGHVS and CDR2 FQNEAQ. This CDR3 region has 16 residues. Variable domain in full (rest from reference TRBV7-8 and TRBJ2-5): GAGVSQSPRYKVAKRGQDVALRCDPISGHVSLFWYQQALGQGPEFLTYFQNEAQLDKSGLPSDRFFAERPEGSVSTLKIQRTQQEDSAVYLCASSSLPGGSGETQYFGPGTRLLVL.

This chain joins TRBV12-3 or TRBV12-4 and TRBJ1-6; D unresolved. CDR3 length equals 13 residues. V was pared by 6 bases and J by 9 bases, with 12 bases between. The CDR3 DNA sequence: TGTGCCAGCAGACTAGAGCCCGGTTCACCCCTCCACTTT. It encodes CASRLEPGSPLHF.

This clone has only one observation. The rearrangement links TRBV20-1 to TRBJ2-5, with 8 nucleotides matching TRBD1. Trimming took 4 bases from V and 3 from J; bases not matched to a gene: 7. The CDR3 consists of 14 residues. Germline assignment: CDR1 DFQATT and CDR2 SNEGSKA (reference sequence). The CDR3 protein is CSATDRTGKETQYF. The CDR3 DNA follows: TGCAGTGCTACTGATCGGACAGGGAAAGAGACCCAGTACTTC.